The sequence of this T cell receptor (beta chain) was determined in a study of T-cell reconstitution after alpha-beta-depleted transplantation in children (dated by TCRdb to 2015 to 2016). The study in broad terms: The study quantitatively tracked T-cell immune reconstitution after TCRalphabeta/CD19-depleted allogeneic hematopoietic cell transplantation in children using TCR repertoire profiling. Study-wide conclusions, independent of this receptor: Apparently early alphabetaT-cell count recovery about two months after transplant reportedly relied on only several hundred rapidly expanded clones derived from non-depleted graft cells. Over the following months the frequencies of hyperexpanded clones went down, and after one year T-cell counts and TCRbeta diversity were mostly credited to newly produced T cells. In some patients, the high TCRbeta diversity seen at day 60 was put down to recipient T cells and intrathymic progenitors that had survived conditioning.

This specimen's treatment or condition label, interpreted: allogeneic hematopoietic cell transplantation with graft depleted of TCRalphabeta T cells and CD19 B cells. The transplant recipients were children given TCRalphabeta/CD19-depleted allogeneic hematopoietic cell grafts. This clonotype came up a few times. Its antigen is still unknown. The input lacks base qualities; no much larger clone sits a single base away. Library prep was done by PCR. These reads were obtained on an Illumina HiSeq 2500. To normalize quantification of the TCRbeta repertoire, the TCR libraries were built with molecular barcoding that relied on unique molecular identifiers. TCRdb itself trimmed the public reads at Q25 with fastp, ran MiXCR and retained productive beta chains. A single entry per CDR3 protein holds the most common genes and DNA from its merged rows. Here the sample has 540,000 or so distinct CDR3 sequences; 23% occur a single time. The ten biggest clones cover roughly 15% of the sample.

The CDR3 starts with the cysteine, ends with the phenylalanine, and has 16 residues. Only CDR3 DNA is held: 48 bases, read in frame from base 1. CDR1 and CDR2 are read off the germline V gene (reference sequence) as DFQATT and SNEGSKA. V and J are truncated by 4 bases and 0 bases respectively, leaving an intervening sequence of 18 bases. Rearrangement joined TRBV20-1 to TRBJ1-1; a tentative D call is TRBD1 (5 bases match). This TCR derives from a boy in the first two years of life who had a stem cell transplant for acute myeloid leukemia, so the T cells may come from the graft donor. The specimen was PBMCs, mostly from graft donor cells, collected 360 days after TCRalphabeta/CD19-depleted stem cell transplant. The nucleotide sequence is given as TGCAGTGCTACCCTTCATCGGGGGGTGGTGAACACTGAAGCTTTCTTT. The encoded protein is CSATLHRGVVNTEAFF.